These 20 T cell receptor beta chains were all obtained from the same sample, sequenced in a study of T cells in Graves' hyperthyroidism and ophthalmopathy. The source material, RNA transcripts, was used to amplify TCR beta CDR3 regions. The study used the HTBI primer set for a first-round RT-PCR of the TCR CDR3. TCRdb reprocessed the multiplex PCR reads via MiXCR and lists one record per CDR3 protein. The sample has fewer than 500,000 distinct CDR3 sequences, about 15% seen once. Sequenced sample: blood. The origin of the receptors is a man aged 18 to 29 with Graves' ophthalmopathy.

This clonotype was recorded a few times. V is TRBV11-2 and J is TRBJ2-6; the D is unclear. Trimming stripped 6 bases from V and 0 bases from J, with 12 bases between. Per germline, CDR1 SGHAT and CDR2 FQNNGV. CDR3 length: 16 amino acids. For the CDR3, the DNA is TGTGCCAGCAGTGAACATCGGAACTCTGGGGCCAACGTCCTGACTTTC. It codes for CASSEHRNSGANVLTF.

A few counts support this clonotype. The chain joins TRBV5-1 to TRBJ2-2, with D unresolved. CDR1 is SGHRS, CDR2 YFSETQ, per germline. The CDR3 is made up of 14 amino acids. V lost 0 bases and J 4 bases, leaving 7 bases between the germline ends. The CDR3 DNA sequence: TGCGCCAGCAGCTTGGACGGAGTCACCGGGGAGCTGTTTTTT. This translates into CASSLDGVTGELFF.

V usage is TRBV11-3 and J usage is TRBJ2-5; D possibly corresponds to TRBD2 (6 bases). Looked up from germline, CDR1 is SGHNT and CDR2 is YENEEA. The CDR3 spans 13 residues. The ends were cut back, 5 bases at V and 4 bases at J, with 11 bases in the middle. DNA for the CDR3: TGTGCCAGCAGCCTGGGACTGCGAGAGACCCAGTACTTC. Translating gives CASSLGLRETQYF. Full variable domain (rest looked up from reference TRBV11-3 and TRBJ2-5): EAGVVQSPRYKIIEKKQPVAFWCNPISGHNTLYWYLQNLGQGPELLIRYENEEAVDDSQLPKDRFSAERLKGVDSTLKIQPAELGDSAVYLCASSLGLRETQYFGPGTRLLVL.

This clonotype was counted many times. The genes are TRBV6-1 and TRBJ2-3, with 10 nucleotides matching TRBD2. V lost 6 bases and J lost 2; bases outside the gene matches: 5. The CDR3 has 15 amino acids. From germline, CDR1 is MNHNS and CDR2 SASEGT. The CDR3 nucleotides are TGTGCCAGCAGGGGACTAGCGCAAATCACAGATACGCAGTATTTT. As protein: CASRGLAQITDTQYF.

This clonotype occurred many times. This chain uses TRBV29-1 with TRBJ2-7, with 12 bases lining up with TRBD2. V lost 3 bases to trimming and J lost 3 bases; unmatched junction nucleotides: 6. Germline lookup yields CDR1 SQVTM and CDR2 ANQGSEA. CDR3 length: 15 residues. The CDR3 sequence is CSVEALAGGLYEQYF. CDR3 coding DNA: TGCAGCGTTGAGGCCCTAGCGGGAGGGCTCTACGAGCAGTACTTC.

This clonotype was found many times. Here the CDR3 reads CASSLKGGRPYNEQFF. CDR3 coding DNA: TGTGCCAGCAGTTTAAAGGGGGGGCGTCCCTACAATGAGCAGTTCTTC. The chain employs TRBV27 and TRBJ2-1; tentative D call: TRBD2 (7 bases). CDR1 is MNHEY and CDR2 is SMNVEV in the germline V gene (reference sequence). The ends were cut back, 2 bases at V and 2 bases at J, with 13 bases in the middle. There are 16 residues in the CDR3.

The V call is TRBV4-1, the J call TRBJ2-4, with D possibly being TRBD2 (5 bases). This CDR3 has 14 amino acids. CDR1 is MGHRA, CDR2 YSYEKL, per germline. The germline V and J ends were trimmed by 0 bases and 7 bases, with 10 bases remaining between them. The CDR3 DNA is TGCGCCAGCAGCCAAGATCCGGGAATCAACATTCAGTACTTC. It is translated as CASSQDPGINIQYF.

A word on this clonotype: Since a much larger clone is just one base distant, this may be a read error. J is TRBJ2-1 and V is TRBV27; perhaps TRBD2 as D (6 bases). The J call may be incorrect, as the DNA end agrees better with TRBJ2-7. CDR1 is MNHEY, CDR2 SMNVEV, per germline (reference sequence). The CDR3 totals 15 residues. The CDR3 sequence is CASSFCGACYNEQYF. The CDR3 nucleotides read TGTGCCAGCAGTTTTTGCGGGGCTTGCTACAATGAGCAGTACTTC.

This CDR3 is CASSALAGGPTQYF. CDR3 nucleotide sequence: TGTGCCAGCAGTGCCTTAGCGGGGGGCCCGACCCAGTACTTC. This chain uses TRBV6-4 with TRBJ2-5; 10 bases agree with TRBD2. Germline V lookup: CDR1 MRHNA, CDR2 SNTAGT. The CDR3 contains 14 residues. V lost 4 bases, J lost 7 bases, and 6 bases stayed unmatched.

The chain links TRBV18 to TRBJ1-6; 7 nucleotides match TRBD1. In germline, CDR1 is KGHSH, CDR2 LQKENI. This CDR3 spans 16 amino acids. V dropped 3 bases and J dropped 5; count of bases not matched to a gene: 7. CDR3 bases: TGTGCCAGCTCACCCGGGGACAGCAAAAATAATTCACCCCTCCACTTT. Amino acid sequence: CASSPGDSKNNSPLHF. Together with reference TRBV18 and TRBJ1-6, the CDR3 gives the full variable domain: NAGVMQNPRHLVRRRGQEARLRCSPMKGHSHVYWYRQLPEEGLKFMVYLQKENIIDESGMPKERFSAEFPKEGPSILRIQQVVRGDSAAYFCASSPGDSKNNSPLHFGNGTRLTVT.

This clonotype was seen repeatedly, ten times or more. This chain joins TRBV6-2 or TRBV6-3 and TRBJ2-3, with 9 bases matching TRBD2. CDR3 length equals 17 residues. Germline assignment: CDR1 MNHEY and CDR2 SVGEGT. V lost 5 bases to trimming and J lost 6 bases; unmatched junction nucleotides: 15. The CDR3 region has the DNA TGTGCCAGCAGTCCGAATAGCGGGAGTAGGATCAAGGATACGCAGTATTTT. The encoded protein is CASSPNSGSRIKDTQYF.

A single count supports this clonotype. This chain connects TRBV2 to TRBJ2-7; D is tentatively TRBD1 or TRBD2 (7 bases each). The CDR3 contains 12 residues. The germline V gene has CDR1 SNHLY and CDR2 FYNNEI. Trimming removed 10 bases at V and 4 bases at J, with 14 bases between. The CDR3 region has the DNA TGTGCCATTAGACAGGGAGGGTACGAGCAGTACTTC. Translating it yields CAIRQGGYEQYF.

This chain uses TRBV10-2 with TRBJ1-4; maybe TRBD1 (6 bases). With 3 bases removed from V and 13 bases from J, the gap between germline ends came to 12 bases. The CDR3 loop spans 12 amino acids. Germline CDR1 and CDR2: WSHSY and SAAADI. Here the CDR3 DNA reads TGCGCCAGCAGTGAAAGGGGGGATAGACTGTTTTTT. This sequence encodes CASSERGDRLFF.

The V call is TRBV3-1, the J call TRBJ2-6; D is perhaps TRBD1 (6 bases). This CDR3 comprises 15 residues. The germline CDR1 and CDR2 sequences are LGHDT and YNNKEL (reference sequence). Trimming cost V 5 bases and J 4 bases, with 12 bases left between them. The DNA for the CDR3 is TGTGCCAGCAGCTCCAGGGGTGCCGGGGCCAACGTCCTGACTTTC. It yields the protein CASSSRGAGANVLTF.

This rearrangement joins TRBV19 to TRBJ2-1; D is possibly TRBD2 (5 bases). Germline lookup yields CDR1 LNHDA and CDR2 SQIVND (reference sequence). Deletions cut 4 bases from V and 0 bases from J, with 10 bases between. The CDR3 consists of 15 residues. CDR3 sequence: CASSKIGSSYNEQFF. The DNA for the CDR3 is TGTGCCAGTAGTAAGATAGGGAGCTCCTACAATGAGCAGTTCTTC.

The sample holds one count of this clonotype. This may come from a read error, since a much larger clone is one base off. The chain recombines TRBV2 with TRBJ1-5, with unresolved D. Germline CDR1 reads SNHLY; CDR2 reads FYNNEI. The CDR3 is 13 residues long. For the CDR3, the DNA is TGTGCCGGCAGTGTGCAAAGCCATCAGCCCCAGCATTTT. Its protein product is CAGSVQSHQPQHF. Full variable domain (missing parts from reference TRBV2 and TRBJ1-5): EPEVTQTPSHQVTQMGQEVILRCVPISNHLYFYWYRQILGQKVEFLVSFYNNEISEKSEIFDDQFSVERPDGSNFTLKIRSTKLEDSAMYFCAGSVQSHQPQHFGDGTRLSIL.

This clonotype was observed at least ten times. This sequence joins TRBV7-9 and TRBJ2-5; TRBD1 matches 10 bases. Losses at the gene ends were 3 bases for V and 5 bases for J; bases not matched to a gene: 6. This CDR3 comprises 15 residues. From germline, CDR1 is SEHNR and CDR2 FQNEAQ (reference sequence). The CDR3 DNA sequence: TGTGCCAGCAGCTTCCGGGACAGGGGAGGGGAGACCCAGTACTTC. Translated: CASSFRDRGGETQYF.

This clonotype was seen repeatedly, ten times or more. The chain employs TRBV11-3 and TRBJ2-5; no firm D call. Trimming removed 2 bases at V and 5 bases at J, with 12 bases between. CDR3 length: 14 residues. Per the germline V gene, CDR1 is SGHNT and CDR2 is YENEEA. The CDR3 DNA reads TGTGCCAGCAGCTTAAGAGTGGGATTTGAGACCCAGTACTTC. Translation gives CASSLRVGFETQYF.

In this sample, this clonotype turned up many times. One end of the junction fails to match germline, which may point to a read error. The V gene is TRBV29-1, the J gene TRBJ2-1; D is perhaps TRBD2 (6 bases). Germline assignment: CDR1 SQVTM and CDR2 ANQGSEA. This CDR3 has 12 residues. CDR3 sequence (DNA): TGTTTCCGGGGCAGTCAGGAGGGTGAGCAGTTCTTC. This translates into CFRGSQEGEQFF.

CDR3 DNA sequence: TGTGCCAGCAGCACAGGGACCTTTACACCCCTCCACTTT. Translating gives CASSTGTFTPLHF. The chain recombines TRBV7-8 with TRBJ1-6; weak D call: TRBD1 (6 bases). Germline-derived CDR1 and CDR2 are SGHVS and FQNEAQ. V was trimmed by 5 bases and J by 11 bases, leaving 13 bases between them. The CDR3 consists of 13 residues. Full variable domain (missing parts from reference TRBV7-8 and TRBJ1-6): GAGVSQSPRYKVAKRGQDVALRCDPISGHVSLFWYQQALGQGPEFLTYFQNEAQLDKSGLPSDRFFAERPEGSVSTLKIQRTQQEDSAVYLCASSTGTFTPLHFGNGTRLTVT.